This entry describes one T cell receptor (beta chain). The antigen is undetermined. Trimming left V 0 bases short and J 3 bases short, with 10 bases between. This CDR3 has 16 amino acids. CDR1 SGHRS and CDR2 YFSETQ come from the germline V gene. These data come from a study of cytomegalovirus exposure and HLA in healthy donors. Regarding the study as a whole: Reported performance of the classifier showed diagnosis of cytomegalovirus status with high specificity and sensitivity. Specific recognition of CMV antigens was confirmed in vitro for a few chains (all CMV-associated).

Sequencing used immunoSEQ multiplex PCR; TCRdb keeps in-frame clones, though not all of them. The sample has fewer than 140,000 clones, around 89% seen once; the top ten hold roughly 2%. Sequencing was performed on PBMCs. The chain recombines TRBV5-1 with TRBJ1-6; D possibly corresponds to TRBD1 (6 bases). The TCR was taken from a young woman in good health and CMV-seropositive. The CDR3 loop reads CASSLDGQSYNSPLHF. The CDR3 DNA is TGCGCCAGCAGCTTGGACGGACAGAGCTATAATTCACCCCTCCACTTT.